This TCR beta chain was sequenced for a study of T cell responses to AZD1222 COVID-19 vaccine. Study summary: Some second doses came at about 4 weeks and others at about 12 weeks; these were pooled.

Sequenced by immunoSEQ multiplex PCR; TCRdb stores in-frame clones only, minus some. The sample holds 95,000 to 150,000 clones, about 90% seen once. CDR3 length: 12 residues. The V gene's germline CDR1 is SNHLY and CDR2 FYNNEI. With 7 bases removed from V and 4 bases from J, the gap between germline ends came to 10 bases. Whole-study findings and limits: Spike-specific TCR breadth rose after two AZD1222 doses, and depth rose as well. Unmutated variant regions are reportedly the target of nearly half of TCRs that are spike-specific.

As for this clone: The antigen remains undetermined.

This material consisted of peripheral blood, taken on day 0 of AZD1222 vaccination. The TCR sequence derives from an adult in good health. The V call is TRBV2, the J call TRBJ1-2, with D unresolved. This chain's CDR3 is CASIGRAYGYTF. The CDR3 region has the DNA TGTGCCAGCATTGGTCGCGCCTATGGCTACACCTTC. The full variable domain, with the rest looked up from reference TRBV2 and TRBJ1-2, is EPEVTQTPSHQVTQMGQEVILRCVPISNHLYFYWYRQILGQKVEFLVSFYNNEISEKSEIFDDQFSVERPDGSNFTLKIRSTKLEDSAMYFCASIGRAYGYTFGSGTRLTVV.